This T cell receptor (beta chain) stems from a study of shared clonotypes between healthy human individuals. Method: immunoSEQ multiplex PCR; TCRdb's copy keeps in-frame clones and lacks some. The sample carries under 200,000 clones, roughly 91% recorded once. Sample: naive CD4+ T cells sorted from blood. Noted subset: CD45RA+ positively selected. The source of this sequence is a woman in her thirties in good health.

Here the CDR3 reads CASSLSTEAFF. The CDR3, as DNA: TGTGCCAGCAGCTTAAGCACTGAAGCTTTCTTT. V is TRBV7-9 and J is TRBJ1-1, with D uncertain. This CDR3 has 11 residues. Germline loops: CDR1 SEHNR, CDR2 FQNEAQ (reference sequence). Trimming pared 2 bases from V and 4 bases from J, leaving 2 bases between.